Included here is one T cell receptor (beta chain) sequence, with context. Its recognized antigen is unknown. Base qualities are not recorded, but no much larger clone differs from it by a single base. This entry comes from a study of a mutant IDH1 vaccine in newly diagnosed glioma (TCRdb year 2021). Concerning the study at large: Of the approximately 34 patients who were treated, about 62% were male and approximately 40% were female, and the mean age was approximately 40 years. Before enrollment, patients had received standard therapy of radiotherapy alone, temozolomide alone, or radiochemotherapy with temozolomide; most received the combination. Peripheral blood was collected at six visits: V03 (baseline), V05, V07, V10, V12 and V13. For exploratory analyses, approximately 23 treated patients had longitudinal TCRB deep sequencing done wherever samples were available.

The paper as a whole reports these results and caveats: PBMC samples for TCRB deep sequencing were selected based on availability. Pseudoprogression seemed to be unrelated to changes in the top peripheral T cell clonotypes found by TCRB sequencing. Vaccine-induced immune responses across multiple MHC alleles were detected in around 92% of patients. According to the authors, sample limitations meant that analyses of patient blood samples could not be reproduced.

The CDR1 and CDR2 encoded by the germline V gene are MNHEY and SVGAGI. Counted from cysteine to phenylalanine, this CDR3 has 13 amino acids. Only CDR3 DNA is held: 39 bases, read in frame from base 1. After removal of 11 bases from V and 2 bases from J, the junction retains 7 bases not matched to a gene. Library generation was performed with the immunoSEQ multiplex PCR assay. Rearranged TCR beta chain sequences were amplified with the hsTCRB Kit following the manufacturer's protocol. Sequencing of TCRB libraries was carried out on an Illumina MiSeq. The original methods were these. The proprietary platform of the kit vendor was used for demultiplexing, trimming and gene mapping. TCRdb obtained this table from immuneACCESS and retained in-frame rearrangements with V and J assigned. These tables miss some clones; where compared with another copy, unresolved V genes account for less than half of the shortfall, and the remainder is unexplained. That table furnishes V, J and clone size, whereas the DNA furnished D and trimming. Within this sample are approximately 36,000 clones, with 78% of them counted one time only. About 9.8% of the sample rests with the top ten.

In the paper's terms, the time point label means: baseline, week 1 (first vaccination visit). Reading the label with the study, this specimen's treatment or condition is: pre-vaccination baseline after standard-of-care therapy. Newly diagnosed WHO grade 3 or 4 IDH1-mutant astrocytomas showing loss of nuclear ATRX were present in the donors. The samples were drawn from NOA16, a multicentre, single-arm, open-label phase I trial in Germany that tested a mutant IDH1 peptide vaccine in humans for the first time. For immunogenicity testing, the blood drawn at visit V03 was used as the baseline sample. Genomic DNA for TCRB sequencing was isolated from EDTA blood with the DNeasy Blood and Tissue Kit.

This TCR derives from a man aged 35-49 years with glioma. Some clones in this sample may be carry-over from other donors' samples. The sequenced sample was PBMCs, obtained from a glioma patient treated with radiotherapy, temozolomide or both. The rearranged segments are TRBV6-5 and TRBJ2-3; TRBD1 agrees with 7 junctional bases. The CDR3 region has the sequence CAARDRNTDTQYF. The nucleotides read TGTGCCGCCCGGGACAGAAACACAGATACGCAGTATTTT.